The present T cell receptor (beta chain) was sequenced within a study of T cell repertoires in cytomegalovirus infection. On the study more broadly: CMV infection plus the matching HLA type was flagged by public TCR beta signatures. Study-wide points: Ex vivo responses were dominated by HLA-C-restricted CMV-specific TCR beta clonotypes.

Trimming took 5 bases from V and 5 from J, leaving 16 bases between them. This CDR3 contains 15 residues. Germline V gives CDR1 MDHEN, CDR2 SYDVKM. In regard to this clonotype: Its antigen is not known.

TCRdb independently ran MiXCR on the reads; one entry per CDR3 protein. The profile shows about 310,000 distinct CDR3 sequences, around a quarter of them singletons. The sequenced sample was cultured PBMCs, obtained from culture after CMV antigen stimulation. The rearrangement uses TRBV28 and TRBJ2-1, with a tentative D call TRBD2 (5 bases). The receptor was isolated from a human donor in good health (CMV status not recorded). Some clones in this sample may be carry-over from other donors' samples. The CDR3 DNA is TGTGCCAGCAGTCTAGAGGGATTTCGGCACAATGAGCAGTTCTTC. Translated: CASSLEGFRHNEQFF.